Listed below are T cell receptor beta chains from one sample, sequenced in a study of identical twins. TCRdb reprocessed the 5' RACE reads with MiXCR, giving one entry per CDR3 protein. There are roughly 570,000 distinct CDR3 sequences in the sample; 9.6% occur only once, and around 3.1% lies in the top ten. These same data were also listed under a study on yellow fever vaccine responses in identical twins.

The sequenced sample consisted of PBMCs. The receptors come from a woman aged 18-35 years in good health. Both conserved end residues are part of each CDR3. The D gene is left open where the match is weak. Not every row has a clone size; where given, it reads once, few, many or a size class.

abundance	v_gene	d_gene	j_gene	CDR3aa	CDR3nt
many	TRBV12-3/TRBV12-4	-	TRBJ2-1	CASSSPKGSYNEQFF	TGTGCCAGCAGTTCCCCTAAGGGCTCCTACAATGAGCAGTTCTTC
few	TRBV20-1	-	TRBJ2-5	CSASSGDVTQYF	TGCAGTGCTAGCTCAGGGGATGTGACCCAGTACTTC
few	TRBV20-1	-	TRBJ1-5	CSAPPEGSNQPQHF	TGCAGTGCCCCTCCGGAGGGAAGCAATCAGCCCCAGCATTTT
many	TRBV29-1	TRBD1	TRBJ1-2	CSVLGQGDGYTF	TGCAGCGTCCTAGGACAGGGGGATGGCTACACCTTC
few	TRBV28	-	TRBJ2-5	CASSLEGASKETQYF	TGTGCCAGCAGCCTGGAGGGAGCCTCAAAAGAGACCCAGTACTTC
-	TRBV29-1	-	TRBJ2-1	CSAADSPHRINSYNEQFF	TGCAGCGCCGCAGACTCGCCCCATCGCATAAACTCCTACAATGAGCAGTTCTTC
-	TRBV12-3/TRBV12-4	-	TRBJ1-3	CASNPTGGNTIYF	TGTGCCAGCAACCCGACAGGTGGAAACACCATATATTTT
few	TRBV29-1	TRBD1	TRBJ2-1	CSVDPGQGYEQFF	TGCAGCGTTGATCCGGGACAGGGGTATGAGCAGTTCTTC
-	TRBV12-3/TRBV12-4	-	TRBJ2-6	CASSFPLSGANVLTF	TGTGCCAGCAGTTTTCCGCTCTCTGGGGCCAACGTCCTGACTTTC
-	TRBV12-3/TRBV12-4	-	TRBJ2-5	CASSPGVETQYF	TGTGCCAGCAGCCCAGGGGTAGAGACCCAGTACTTC
many	TRBV12-3/TRBV12-4	TRBD1	TRBJ1-1	CASRLGQGPAEAFF	TGTGCCAGCAGGCTAGGACAGGGGCCAGCTGAAGCTTTCTTT
few	TRBV5-1	-	TRBJ2-3	CASSLGGLPADTQYF	TGCGCCAGCAGCTTGGGTGGCCTGCCGGCAGATACGCAGTATTTT
few	TRBV5-5	TRBD2	TRBJ2-3	CASSLEIAGVDTQYF	TGTGCCAGCAGCTTGGAAATAGCGGGAGTTGATACGCAGTATTTT
-	TRBV29-1	TRBD1	TRBJ2-1	CSVEKGQASSYNEQFF	TGCAGCGTTGAAAAAGGACAGGCTAGCTCCTACAATGAGCAGTTCTTC
-	TRBV30	TRBD2	TRBJ2-3	CAWSVLAGGPDTQYF	TGTGCCTGGAGTGTACTCGCGGGAGGGCCAGATACGCAGTATTTT
many	TRBV5-1	TRBD1	TRBJ2-7	CASSSGTGGLYEQYF	TGCGCCAGCAGCTCCGGGACAGGGGGACTCTACGAGCAGTACTTC
few	TRBV16	-	TRBJ2-7	CASSQSGQYEQYF	TGTGCCAGCAGCCAATCCGGGCAGTACGAGCAGTACTTC
-	TRBV5-4	-	TRBJ2-7	CASSLEGTPYEQYF	TGTGCCAGCAGCTTGGAAGGGACCCCCTACGAGCAGTACTTC
-	TRBV6-5	TRBD2	TRBJ2-1	CASSLPSGVSYNEQFF	TGTGCCAGCAGTCTACCTAGCGGGGTATCCTACAATGAGCAGTTCTTC
many	TRBV4-1	-	TRBJ2-5	CASSQEWYQETQYF	TGCGCCAGCAGCCAAGAATGGTACCAAGAGACCCAGTACTTC
few	TRBV20-1	TRBD2	TRBJ2-7	CSASISSGAGYEQYF	TGCAGTGCTAGTATCTCTAGCGGGGCAGGTTACGAGCAGTACTTC
-	TRBV12-3/TRBV12-4	-	TRBJ2-6	CASTRGFSGANVLTF	TGTGCCAGCACCCGAGGGTTCTCTGGGGCCAACGTCCTGACTTTC
many	TRBV12-3/TRBV12-4	TRBD2	TRBJ2-7	CASSPTWTSGGYYEQYF	TGTGCCAGCAGTCCCACGTGGACTAGCGGGGGGTACTACGAGCAGTACTTC
-	TRBV27	TRBD1	TRBJ1-2	CASSNPGQGIPGGYTF	TGTGCCAGCAGTAACCCGGGACAGGGCATCCCAGGCGGCTACACCTTC
-	TRBV12-3/TRBV12-4	TRBD2	TRBJ2-5	CACGTGGDQETQYF	TGTGCCTGCGGGACCGGGGGGGACCAAGAGACCCAGTACTTC
many	TRBV7-9	TRBD2	TRBJ2-1	CASSETSDHNEQFF	TGTGCCAGCAGCGAGACTAGCGATCACAATGAGCAGTTCTTC
-	TRBV7-2	TRBD1	TRBJ2-5	CASSQGQGQTQYF	TGTGCCAGCAGCCAAGGACAGGGCCAGACCCAGTACTTC
few	TRBV9	-	TRBJ2-7	CASSPMTGSPYEQYF	TGTGCCAGCAGCCCCATGACGGGTAGCCCCTACGAGCAGTACTTC
many	TRBV5-5	-	TRBJ1-5	CASSLREGWNQPQHF	TGTGCCAGCAGCTTGCGGGAGGGGTGGAATCAGCCCCAGCATTTT
-	TRBV12-3/TRBV12-4	-	TRBJ1-4	CASSSTRGANEKLFF	TGTGCCAGCAGTTCAACAAGAGGGGCGAATGAAAAACTGTTTTTT
-	TRBV15	-	TRBJ1-5	CATSPGFGNQPQHF	TGTGCCACCAGCCCAGGCTTTGGCAATCAGCCCCAGCATTTT
few	TRBV2	TRBD1	TRBJ1-5	CASSVVPGQDNQPQHF	TGTGCCAGCAGTGTCGTCCCGGGACAGGACAATCAGCCCCAGCATTTT
many	TRBV6-2/TRBV6-3	TRBD1	TRBJ2-7	CASSYDEGGRDEQYF	TGTGCCAGCAGTTACGACGAAGGGGGCAGGGACGAGCAGTACTTC
-	TRBV12-3/TRBV12-4	-	TRBJ2-7	CASSLKAEYEQYF	TGTGCCAGCAGTTTAAAAGCGGAGTACGAGCAGTACTTC
-	TRBV6-6	-	TRBJ1-1	CASRGPGTEAFF	TGTGCCAGCAGGGGCCCCGGGACTGAAGCTTTCTTT
few	TRBV6-1	-	TRBJ2-3	CASLSGSAADTQYF	TGTGCCAGCCTCTCCGGGAGTGCGGCAGATACGCAGTATTTT
few	TRBV5-1	TRBD1	TRBJ2-1	CASRPRTGNNEQFF	TGCGCCAGCAGACCTAGGACAGGGAACAATGAGCAGTTCTTC
few	TRBV10-3	-	TRBJ2-1	CAISGTAGHNEQFF	TGTGCCATCAGTGGGACTGCCGGCCACAATGAGCAGTTCTTC
many	TRBV27	-	TRBJ1-2	CASSLSGHYGYTF	TGTGCCAGCAGTTTATCAGGGCACTATGGCTACACCTTC
few	TRBV7-7	TRBD2	TRBJ2-1	CASSLVGGLGVNNEQFF	TGTGCTAGCAGCTTAGTGGGAGGGTTGGGGGTCAACAATGAGCAGTTCTTC
many	TRBV29-1	-	TRBJ2-7	CSVGQNSYEQYF	TGCAGCGTTGGACAGAACTCCTACGAGCAGTACTTC
many	TRBV12-3/TRBV12-4	TRBD1	TRBJ2-2	CASSELGTDTNTGELFF	TGTGCCAGCAGTGAATTGGGGACAGACACGAACACCGGGGAGCTGTTTTTT
few	TRBV29-1	TRBD1	TRBJ2-7	CSAGQGGSYEQYF	TGCAGCGCTGGACAGGGGGGCTCCTACGAGCAGTACTTC
-	TRBV27	-	TRBJ2-5	CASSPRAQTGTQYF	TGTGCCAGCAGTCCAAGGGCCCAAACCGGGACCCAGTACTTC
-	TRBV27	TRBD2	TRBJ2-3	CASSSGTSGKFGTQYF	TGTGCCAGCAGCTCCGGGACTAGCGGGAAATTCGGTACGCAGTATTTT
few	TRBV9	TRBD1	TRBJ1-4	CASSETGGLNEKLFF	TGTGCCAGCAGCGAGACAGGGGGCCTGAACGAAAAACTGTTTTTT
many	TRBV7-9	-	TRBJ2-3	CASSLRPDTQYF	TGTGCCAGCAGCTTAAGGCCAGATACGCAGTATTTT
-	TRBV15	-	TRBJ1-4	CATSRPSAGNEKLFF	TGTGCCACCAGCAGACCCTCCGCGGGAAACGAAAAACTGTTTTTT
few	TRBV28	-	TRBJ2-1	CASTDPYAYNEQFF	TGTGCCAGCACCGACCCTTATGCCTACAATGAGCAGTTCTTC
few	TRBV10-2	-	TRBJ2-1	CASRKTAYNEQFF	TGCGCCAGCAGGAAGACAGCTTACAATGAGCAGTTCTTC